The clone carrying this T cell receptor (beta chain) appeared many times. TCRdb passed the RT-PCR reads through MiXCR, listing each CDR3 protein once. Among fewer than 800,000 distinct CDR3 sequences, more than 13% were seen once, and the ten largest hold 3.6%. The germline V and J ends were trimmed by 0 bases and 6 bases, with 9 bases remaining between them. Per the germline V gene, CDR1 is SGHRS and CDR2 is YFSETQ. CDR3 length equals 13 residues. This TCR was sampled from a female donor in good health, serving as a healthy control. The rearrangement joins TRBV5-1 to TRBJ1-1; D call uncertain. Specimen: memory CD4+ T cells from blood. The CDR3 DNA reads TGCGCCAGCAGCTTGGACGTGGGAGCTGAAGCTTTCTTT. Translation: CASSLDVGAEAFF.